In this sample, the clone carrying this TCR beta chain turned up many times. As yet, its antigen is unknown. The data were obtained in a study of spatial heterogeneity in lung cancer. Study-wide context: The donor group consisted of around 77 patients who had untreated, early-stage non-small cell lung cancer. Available follow-up PBMC samples were sequenced, at a median of approximately 2 years post-resection. Study-wide results and caveats: Relative to follow-up, resection was when ubiquitous expanded tumor TCRs appeared more in blood.

Carried by each TCR cDNA molecule was a unique molecular identifier. TCRdb itself ran the 5' RACE reads through MiXCR, one entry per CDR3 protein. This sample has about 52,000 distinct CDR3 sequences, with 7.4% found just once. Time point defined: blood at routine non-recurrence follow-up after resection. Whole RNA came from tumor, nontumor lung or frozen PBMC and was sequenced without being sorted. The ends lost 6 bases at V and 1 base at J; junction bases unmatched: 12. The CDR3 sequence is 17 residues long. Per germline, CDR1 SGHTA and CDR2 FQGNSA. The origin of this receptor is a female donor with early-stage non-small cell lung cancer. The J gene is TRBJ2-3, the V gene TRBV7-2; TRBD2 aligns across 8 bases. The material sequenced was PBMCs, taken at follow-up. The CDR3 protein is CASRISGVPVGTDTQYF. In DNA form, the CDR3 reads TGTGCCAGCAGGATTAGCGGGGTCCCCGTGGGCACAGATACGCAGTATTTT.